The present T cell receptor (beta chain) was sequenced within a study of T cells in Graves' hyperthyroidism and ophthalmopathy. The TCR beta CDR3 regions underwent amplification using RNA transcripts as the source. The HTBI set primed first-round TCR CDR3 RT-PCR. A single record per CDR3 protein comes from TCRdb applying MiXCR to the multiplex PCR reads. The sample contains about 770,000 distinct CDR3 sequences, roughly a sixth of which appear only once. The length of the CDR3 is 14 residues. The germline V gene has CDR1 SGDLS and CDR2 YYNGEE. Trimming took 0 bases from V and 1 from J; bases not matched to a gene: 1. Diagnosis rested on symptoms, serum thyroxine and TRAb, thyroid ultrasound, and orbital computed tomography. PBMCs were obtained from about 10 ml fresh peripheral blood.

V is TRBV9 and J is TRBJ2-7; TRBD1 agrees at 7 bases. Sequencing input: blood. The source of this sequence is a woman aged 45-65 years with Graves' hyperthyroidism that later progressed to Graves' ophthalmopathy. The CDR3 is CASSVGGQSYEQYF. CDR3 coding DNA: TGTGCCAGCAGCGTAGGGGGACAGTCCTACGAGCAGTACTTC.